The 8 T cell receptor beta chains presented below share a single source sample, sequenced in a study of human CD8 memory T cell subsets. Sequencing libraries of TCR beta were made by UMI-labeled 5' RACE. Each CDR3 protein gets one entry in TCRdb, which reprocessed the 5' RACE reads and gives no DNA. The listing contains thousands of distinct CDR3 sequences. The specimen was CD8+ effector memory T cells (TEM) sorted from PBMCs. Sample subset: effector memory CD8 T cells, CCR7- CD45RO+ CD95+. Source of these receptors: a human donor in good health.

Its frequency marks this clonotype as medium-sized (0.01 to 0.1%). The chain uses TRBV6-4 and TRBJ2-1; the TRBD2 assignment by TCRdb is unverifiable without DNA. CDR1 is MRHNA, CDR2 SNTAGT, per germline. The length of the CDR3 is 14 residues. The CDR3 protein is CASSGTSGANEQFF.

Considering frequency, this clonotype is large. This rearrangement joins TRBV12-3 or TRBV12-4 to TRBJ2-1; TCRdb's D call, TRBD2, is unchecked because there is no DNA. The CDR3 consists of 13 residues. The chain's CDR3 is CASRPSVANEQFF.

J is TRBJ1-2 and V is TRBV6-5. The CDR3 is made up of 12 amino acids. Germline V gene lookup returns CDR1 MNHEY and CDR2 SVGAGI. CDR3 sequence: CASSVVGDGYTF.

J is TRBJ1-2 and V is TRBV5-4; the D gene TCRdb calls, TRBD1, cannot be checked with no DNA. The CDR3 contains 14 residues. Germline values: CDR1 SGHNT, CDR2 YYREEE (reference sequence). The CDR3 loop is CASRPAQGKYGYTF.

The gene calls are TRBV3-2 and TRBJ1-1. TRBV3-2 is a documented pseudogene. The CDR3 is 14 residues long. CDR3 residues: CASSQPTMNTEAFF.

The J gene is TRBJ2-7, the V gene TRBV3-1. Looked up from germline, CDR1 is LGHDT and CDR2 is YNNKEL (reference sequence). The CDR3 consists of 12 residues. CDR3 loop: CASSHVAYEQYF.

The J gene is TRBJ2-1, the V gene TRBV28; TCRdb indicates TRBD2, and absent DNA this call remains unverified. Germline values: CDR1 MDHEN, CDR2 SYDVKM. The CDR3 totals 16 residues. Here the CDR3 reads CASSPRTSVSYNEQFF.

This clonotype is classed as large by frequency. This chain links TRBV29-1 with TRBJ2-7; TCRdb gives TRBD1 as the D gene, but with no DNA this cannot be confirmed. The CDR3 is made up of 14 amino acids. Germline loops: CDR1 SQVTM, CDR2 ANQGSEA. The CDR3 reads CSVEGTPFSYEQYF.